Each of the 4 T cell receptor beta chains below was sequenced from the same sample in a study of T cell responses to AZD1222 COVID-19 vaccine. The method was immunoSEQ multiplex PCR; TCRdb's version includes in-frame clones alone and lacks a portion of them. Of roughly 150,000 clones in the sample, less than 95% were seen once. The sample here was peripheral blood, taken on day 0 of AZD1222 vaccination. The source is an adult in good health.

The chain links TRBV5-1 to TRBJ1-6; 8 bases are a match to TRBD1. This CDR3 has 17 residues. V lost 4 bases and J lost 1; bases outside the gene matches: 7. CDR1 SGHRS and CDR2 YFSETQ come from the germline V gene. CDR3 residues: CASSLGQGASYNSPLHF. For the CDR3, the DNA is TGCGCCAGCAGCCTAGGACAGGGCGCTTCCTATAATTCACCCCTCCACTTT.

This clone came up once. This rearrangement joins TRBV7-3 to TRBJ2-1, with no clear D. From germline, CDR1 is SGHTA and CDR2 FQGTGA. V was trimmed by 5 bases and J by 3 bases, leaving 17 bases between them. The CDR3 contains 16 residues. Here the CDR3 reads CASSPYHGGVYNEQFF. CDR3 nucleotide sequence: TGTGCCAGCAGCCCCTACCATGGCGGAGTCTACAATGAGCAGTTCTTC.

A single count supports this clone. The chain combines TRBV5-1 with TRBJ2-1; no firm D call. Looked up from germline, CDR1 is SGHRS and CDR2 is YFSETQ. This CDR3 comprises 13 residues. Trimming cost V 4 bases and J 8 bases, with 13 bases left between them. CDR3 protein: CASSLLMADEQFF. CDR3 sequence (DNA): TGCGCCAGCAGCCTCCTCATGGCCGATGAGCAGTTCTTC.

This clone was seen only once. This sequence joins TRBV19 and TRBJ1-1; no definite D call. Germline values: CDR1 LNHDA, CDR2 SQIVND (reference sequence). The CDR3 consists of 13 residues. Trimming stripped 2 bases from V and 6 bases from J, with 10 bases between. The CDR3 sequence is CASSILLRAEAFF. In DNA, the CDR3 is TGTGCCAGTAGTATATTATTAAGAGCTGAAGCTTTCTTT.